This entry features one TCR beta chain sequence. This table comes from immunoSEQ multiplex PCR, and its TCRdb copy is limited to in-frame clones, with some not included. Of roughly 300,000 clones listed, 92% were seen once; the top ten hold 15% to 20%. The CDR3 runs 14 residues. V gave up 5 bases and J gave up 14 bases, with 24 bases separating them. CDR1 is LNHDA, CDR2 SQIVND, per germline (reference sequence). This record belongs to a study of blood T cell repertoires in COVID-19. Sequencing used PBMCs or T cells enriched from blood (not recorded which). The V and J genes are TRBV19 and TRBJ1-2, with a possible D match to TRBD1 (5 bases). The receptor was isolated from a woman in her thirties who had recovered from COVID-19. CDR3 sequence: CASSPGTAPEGGTF. DNA for the CDR3: TGTGCCAGTAGTCCGGGGACTGCACCGGAGGGAGGGACCTTC.